This T cell receptor beta chain was sequenced during a study of technical replicates of blood from a few donors. The protocol was immunoSEQ multiplex PCR, while the TCRdb copy is restricted to in-frame clones and leaves out a portion. The top ten hold about 4.5% of the sample, which has tens of thousands of clones, more than 85% seen once. The CDR3 contains 17 residues. The germline CDR1 and CDR2 sequences are SGDLS and YYNGEE. The V gene end was trimmed by 3 bases and the J gene end by 0 bases; junction bases not matched to a gene: 10. The sequence derives from a human donor in good health. Some clones in this sample may be carry-over from other donors' samples. The rearrangement joins TRBV9 to TRBJ1-1, with TRBD1 matching over 8 bases. Sequences were obtained from PBMCs. The DNA of the CDR3 is TGTGCCAGCAGCGGGATTGGACAGGGCCAAATGAACACTGAAGCTTTCTTT. Residues: CASSGIGQGQMNTEAFF. Drawing the rest from reference TRBV9 and TRBJ1-1, the complete variable domain is DSGVTQTPKHLITATGQRVTLRCSPRSGDLSVYWYQQSLDQGLQFLIQYYNGEERAKGNILERFSAQQFPDLHSELNLSSLELGDSALYFCASSGIGQGQMNTEAFFGQGTRLTVV.